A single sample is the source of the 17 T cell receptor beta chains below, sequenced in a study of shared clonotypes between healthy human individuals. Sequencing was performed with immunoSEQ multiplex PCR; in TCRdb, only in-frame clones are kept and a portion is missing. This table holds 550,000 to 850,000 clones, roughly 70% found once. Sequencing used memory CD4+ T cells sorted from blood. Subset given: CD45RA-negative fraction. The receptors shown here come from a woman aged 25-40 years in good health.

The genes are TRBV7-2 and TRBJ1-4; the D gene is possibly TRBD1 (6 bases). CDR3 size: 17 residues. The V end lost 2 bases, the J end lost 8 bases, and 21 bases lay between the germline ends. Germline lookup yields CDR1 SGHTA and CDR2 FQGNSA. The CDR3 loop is CASSLKGRGALGEKLFF. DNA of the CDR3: TGTGCCAGCAGCTTAAAGGGGAGGGGGGCGCTAGGCGAAAAACTGTTTTTT.

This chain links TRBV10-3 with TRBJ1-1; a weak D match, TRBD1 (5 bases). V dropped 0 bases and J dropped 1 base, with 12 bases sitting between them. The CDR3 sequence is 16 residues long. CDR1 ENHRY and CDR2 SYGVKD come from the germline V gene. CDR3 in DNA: TGTGCCATCAGTGAGTCCCCGGCGGGGCAGAACACTGAAGCTTTCTTT. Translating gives CAISESPAGQNTEAFF.

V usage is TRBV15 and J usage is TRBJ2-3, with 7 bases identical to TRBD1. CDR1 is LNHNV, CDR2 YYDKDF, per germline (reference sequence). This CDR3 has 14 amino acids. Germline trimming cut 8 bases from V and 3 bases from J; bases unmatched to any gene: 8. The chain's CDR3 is CATGSGQITDTQYF. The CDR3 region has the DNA TGTGCCACCGGTTCGGGACAGATAACAGATACGCAGTATTTT.

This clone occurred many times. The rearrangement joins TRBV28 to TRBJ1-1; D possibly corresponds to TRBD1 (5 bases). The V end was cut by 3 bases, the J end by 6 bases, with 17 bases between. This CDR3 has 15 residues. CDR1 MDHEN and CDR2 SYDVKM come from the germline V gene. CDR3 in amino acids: CASSLGTTGAPEAFF. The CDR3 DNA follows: TGTGCCAGCAGTTTGGGTACTACAGGTGCCCCTGAAGCTTTCTTT. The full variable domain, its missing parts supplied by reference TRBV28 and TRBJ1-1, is DVKVTQSSRYLVKRTGEKVFLECVQDMDHENMFWYRQDPGLGLRLIYFSYDVKMKEKGDIPEGYSVSREKKERFSLILESASTNQTSMYLCASSLGTTGAPEAFFGQGTRLTVV.

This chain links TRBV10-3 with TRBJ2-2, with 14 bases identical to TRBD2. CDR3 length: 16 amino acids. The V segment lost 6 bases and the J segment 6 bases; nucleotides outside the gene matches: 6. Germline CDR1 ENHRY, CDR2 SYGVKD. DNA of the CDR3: TGTGCCATCAGAGATCCGGGACTAGCGGGAGCCGGGGAGCTGTTTTTT. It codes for CAIRDPGLAGAGELFF.

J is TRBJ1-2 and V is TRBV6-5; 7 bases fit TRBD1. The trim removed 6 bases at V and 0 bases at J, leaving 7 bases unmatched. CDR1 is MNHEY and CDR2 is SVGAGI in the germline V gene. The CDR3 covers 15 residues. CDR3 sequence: CASSPTDRPNYGYTF. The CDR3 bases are TGTGCCAGCAGCCCTACGGACAGGCCTAACTATGGCTACACCTTC.

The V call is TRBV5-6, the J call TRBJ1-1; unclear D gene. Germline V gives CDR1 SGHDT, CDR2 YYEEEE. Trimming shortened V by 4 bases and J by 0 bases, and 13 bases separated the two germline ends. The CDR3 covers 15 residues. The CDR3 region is CASSRDTQMNTEAFF. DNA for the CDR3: TGTGCCAGCAGCCGAGATACACAGATGAACACTGAAGCTTTCTTT.

CDR3 protein: CASSVGHGRADGYEQYF. DNA for the CDR3: TGTGCCAGCAGTGTTGGGCACGGGAGAGCAGACGGCTACGAGCAGTACTTC. This chain links TRBV28 with TRBJ2-7; perhaps TRBD2 as D (6 bases). The CDR3 is 17 amino acids. Looked up from germline, CDR1 is MDHEN and CDR2 is SYDVKM. Trimming took off 5 bases at V and 3 bases at J, with 23 bases between the two ends.

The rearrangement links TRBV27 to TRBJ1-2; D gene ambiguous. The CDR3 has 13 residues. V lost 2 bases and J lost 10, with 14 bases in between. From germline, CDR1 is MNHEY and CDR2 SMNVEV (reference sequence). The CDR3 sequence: CASSLGVKADYTF. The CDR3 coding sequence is TGTGCCAGCAGTTTAGGGGTTAAGGCCGACTACACCTTC.

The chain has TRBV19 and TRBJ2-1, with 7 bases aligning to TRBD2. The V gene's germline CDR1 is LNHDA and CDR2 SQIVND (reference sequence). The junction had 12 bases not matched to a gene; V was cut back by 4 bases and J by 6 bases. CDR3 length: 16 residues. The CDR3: CASSSRRGLVGNEQFF. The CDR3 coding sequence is TGTGCCAGTAGTAGTCGCCGAGGACTAGTTGGCAATGAGCAGTTCTTC.

This chain's CDR3 is CASRAAGTDTQYF. The CDR3 bases are TGTGCCAGCAGGGCCGCCGGCACAGATACGCAGTATTTT. The rearrangement links TRBV27 to TRBJ2-3; D is undetermined. The CDR3 consists of 13 residues. With 6 bases removed from V and 1 base from J, the gap between germline ends came to 8 bases. Germline V gives CDR1 MNHEY, CDR2 SMNVEV (reference sequence).

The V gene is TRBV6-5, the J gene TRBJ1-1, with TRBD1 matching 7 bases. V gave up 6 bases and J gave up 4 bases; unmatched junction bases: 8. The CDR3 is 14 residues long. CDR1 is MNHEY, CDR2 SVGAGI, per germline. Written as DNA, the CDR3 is TGTGCCAGCAGATCGACAGGGTTCAGCACTGAAGCTTTCTTT. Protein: CASRSTGFSTEAFF.

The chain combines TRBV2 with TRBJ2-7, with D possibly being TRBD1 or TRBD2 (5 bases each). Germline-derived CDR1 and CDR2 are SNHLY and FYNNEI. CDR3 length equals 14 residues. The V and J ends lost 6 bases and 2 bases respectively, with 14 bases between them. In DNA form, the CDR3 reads TGTGCCAGCAGCGCCCGGGACCCACCCTACGAGCAGTACTTC. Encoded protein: CASSARDPPYEQYF. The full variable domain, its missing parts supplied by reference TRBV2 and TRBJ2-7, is EPEVTQTPSHQVTQMGQEVILRCVPISNHLYFYWYRQILGQKVEFLVSFYNNEISEKSEIFDDQFSVERPDGSNFTLKIRSTKLEDSAMYFCASSARDPPYEQYFGPGTRLTVT.

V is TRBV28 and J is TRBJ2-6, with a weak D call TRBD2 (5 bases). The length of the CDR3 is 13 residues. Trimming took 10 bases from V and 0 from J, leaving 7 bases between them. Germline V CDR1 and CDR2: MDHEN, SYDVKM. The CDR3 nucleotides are TGTGCCACCCGGGACTCTGGGGCCAACGTCCTGACTTTC. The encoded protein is CATRDSGANVLTF.

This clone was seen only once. The CDR3 reads CASSQAQGWRLEQYF. In nucleotides, the CDR3 is TGCGCCAGCAGCCAAGCCCAAGGTTGGCGTCTGGAGCAGTACTTC. This sequence joins TRBV4-1 and TRBJ2-7, with D unclear. Trimming took off 1 base at V and 7 bases at J, with 17 bases between the two ends. Per the germline V gene, CDR1 is MGHRA and CDR2 is YSYEKL. The length of the CDR3 is 15 residues.

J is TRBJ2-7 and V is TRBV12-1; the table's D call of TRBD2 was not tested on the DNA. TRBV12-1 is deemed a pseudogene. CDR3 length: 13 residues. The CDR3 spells CASSFKVIGGEYF. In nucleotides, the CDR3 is TGTGCCAGCAGCTTTAAGGTGATTGGGGGGGAGTACTTC.

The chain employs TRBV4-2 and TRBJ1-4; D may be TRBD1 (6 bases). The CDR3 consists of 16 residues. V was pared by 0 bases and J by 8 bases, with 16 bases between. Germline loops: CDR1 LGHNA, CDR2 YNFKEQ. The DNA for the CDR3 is TGTGCCAGCAGCCAAGACCCAGGGGAGGAGGGAGAAAAACTGTTTTTT. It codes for CASSQDPGEEGEKLFF.